The entry that follows covers one TCR beta chain sequence. What it binds is unknown. These data are taken from a study of T cell responses to AZD1222 COVID-19 vaccine. Whole-study findings and limits: Just a handful of AZD1222 recipients tested seropositive at baseline. When two AZD1222 doses had been given, Spike-specific TCR breadth and depth rose.

The protocol was immunoSEQ multiplex PCR, while the TCRdb copy is restricted to in-frame clones and leaves out a portion. This sample has approximately 120,000 clones; 90% occur once, and the top ten carry 7.2%. The CDR3 is 14 residues long. Per the germline V gene, CDR1 is ENHRY and CDR2 is SYGVKD. V trimming: 1 base; J trimming: 3 bases; junction bases outside the gene matches: 3. The TCR originated in an adult in good health. The rearrangement uses TRBV10-3 and TRBJ2-7; 7 nucleotides line up with TRBD1. The sequenced sample was peripheral blood, obtained on day 0 of AZD1222 vaccination. The CDR3 DNA reads as TGTGCCATCAGTGAGTTCGGACAGGACTACGAGCAGTACTTC. Translation gives CAISEFGQDYEQYF.